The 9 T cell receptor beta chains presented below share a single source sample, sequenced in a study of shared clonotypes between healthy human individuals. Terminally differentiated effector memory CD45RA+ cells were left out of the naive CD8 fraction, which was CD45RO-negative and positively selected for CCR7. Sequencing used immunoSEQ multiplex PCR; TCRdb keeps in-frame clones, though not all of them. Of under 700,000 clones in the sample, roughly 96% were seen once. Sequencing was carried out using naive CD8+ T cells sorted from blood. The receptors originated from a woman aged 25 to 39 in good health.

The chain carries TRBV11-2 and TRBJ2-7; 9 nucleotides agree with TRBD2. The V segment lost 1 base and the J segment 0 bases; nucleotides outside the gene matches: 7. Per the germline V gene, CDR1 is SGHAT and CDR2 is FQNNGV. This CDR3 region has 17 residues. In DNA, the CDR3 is TGTGCCAGCAGCTTAGGATTTTTTAGCGGGAGCTCCTACGAGCAGTACTTC. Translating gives CASSLGFFSGSSYEQYF. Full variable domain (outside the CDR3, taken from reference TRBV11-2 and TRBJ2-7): EAGVAQSPRYKIIEKRQSVAFWCNPISGHATLYWYQQILGQGPKLLIQFQNNGVVDDSQLPKDRFSAERLKGVDSTLKIQPAKLEDSAVYLCASSLGFFSGSSYEQYFGPGTRLTVT.

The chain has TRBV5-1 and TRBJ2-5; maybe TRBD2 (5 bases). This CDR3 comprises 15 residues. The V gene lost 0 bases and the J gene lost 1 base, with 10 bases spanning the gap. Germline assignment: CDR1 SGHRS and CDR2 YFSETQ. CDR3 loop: CASSLGTAAQETQYF. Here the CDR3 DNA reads TGCGCCAGCAGCTTGGGGACTGCGGCCCAAGAGACCCAGTACTTC. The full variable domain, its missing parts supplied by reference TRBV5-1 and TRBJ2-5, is KAGVTQTPRYLIKTRGQQVTLSCSPISGHRSVSWYQQTPGQGLQFLFEYFSETQRNKGNFPGRFSGRQFSNSRSEMNVSTLELGDSALYLCASSLGTAAQETQYFGPGTRLLVL.

The CDR3 region is CASRSGLDNEQFF. CDR3 coding DNA: TGTGCCAGCAGGTCGGGACTGGACAATGAGCAGTTCTTC. This sequence joins TRBV13 and TRBJ2-1; D is possibly TRBD2 (6 bases). CDR3 size: 13 residues. Trimming pared 6 bases from V and 5 bases from J, leaving 11 bases between. Per the germline V gene, CDR1 is PRHDT and CDR2 is FYEKMQ (reference sequence). Full variable domain (rest looked up from reference TRBV13 and TRBJ2-1): AAGVIQSPRHLIKEKRETATLKCYPIPRHDTVYWYQQGPGQDPQFLISFYEKMQSDKGSIPDRFSAQQFSDYHSELNMSSLELGDSALYFCASRSGLDNEQFFGPGTRLTVL.

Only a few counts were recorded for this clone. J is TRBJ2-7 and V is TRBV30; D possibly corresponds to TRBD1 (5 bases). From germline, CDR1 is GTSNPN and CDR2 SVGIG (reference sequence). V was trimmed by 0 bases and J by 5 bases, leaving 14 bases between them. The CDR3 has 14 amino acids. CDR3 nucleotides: TGTGCCTGGAGTGTAGGGTCAGGGTCCGACGAGCAGTACTTC. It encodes CAWSVGSGSDEQYF.

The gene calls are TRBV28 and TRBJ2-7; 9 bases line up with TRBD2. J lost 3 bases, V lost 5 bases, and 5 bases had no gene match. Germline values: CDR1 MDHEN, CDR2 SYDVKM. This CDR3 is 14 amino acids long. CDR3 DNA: TGTGCCAGCAGTCAGACTAGCGGACTCTACGAGCAGTACTTC. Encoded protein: CASSQTSGLYEQYF. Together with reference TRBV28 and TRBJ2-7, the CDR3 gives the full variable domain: DVKVTQSSRYLVKRTGEKVFLECVQDMDHENMFWYRQDPGLGLRLIYFSYDVKMKEKGDIPEGYSVSREKKERFSLILESASTNQTSMYLCASSQTSGLYEQYFGPGTRLTVT.

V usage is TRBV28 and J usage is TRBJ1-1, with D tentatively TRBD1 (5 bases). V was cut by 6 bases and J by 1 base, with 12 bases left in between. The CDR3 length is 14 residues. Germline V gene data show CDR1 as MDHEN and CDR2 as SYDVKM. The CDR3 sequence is CASSFLRGNTEAFF. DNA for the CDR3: TGTGCCAGCAGCTTCTTAAGGGGGAACACTGAAGCTTTCTTT.

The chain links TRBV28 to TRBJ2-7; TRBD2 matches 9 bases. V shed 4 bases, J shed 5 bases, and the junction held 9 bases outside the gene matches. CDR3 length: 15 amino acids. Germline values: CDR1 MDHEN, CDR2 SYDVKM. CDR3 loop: CASSSEREEVHEQYF. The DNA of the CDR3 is TGTGCCAGCAGTTCAGAGCGGGAGGAAGTCCACGAGCAGTACTTC.

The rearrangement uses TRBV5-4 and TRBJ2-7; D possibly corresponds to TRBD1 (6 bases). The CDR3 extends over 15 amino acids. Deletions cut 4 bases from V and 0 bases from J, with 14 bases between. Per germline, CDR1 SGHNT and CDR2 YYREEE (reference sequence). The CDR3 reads CASSQDRRSSYEQYF. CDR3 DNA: TGTGCCAGCAGCCAAGACAGGCGCAGCTCCTACGAGCAGTACTTC.

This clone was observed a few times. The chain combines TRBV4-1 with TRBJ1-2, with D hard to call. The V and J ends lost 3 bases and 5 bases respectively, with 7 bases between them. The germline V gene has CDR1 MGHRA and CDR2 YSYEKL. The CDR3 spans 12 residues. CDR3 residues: CASSHGPYGYTF. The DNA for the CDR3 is TGCGCCAGCAGCCATGGACCATATGGCTACACCTTC.